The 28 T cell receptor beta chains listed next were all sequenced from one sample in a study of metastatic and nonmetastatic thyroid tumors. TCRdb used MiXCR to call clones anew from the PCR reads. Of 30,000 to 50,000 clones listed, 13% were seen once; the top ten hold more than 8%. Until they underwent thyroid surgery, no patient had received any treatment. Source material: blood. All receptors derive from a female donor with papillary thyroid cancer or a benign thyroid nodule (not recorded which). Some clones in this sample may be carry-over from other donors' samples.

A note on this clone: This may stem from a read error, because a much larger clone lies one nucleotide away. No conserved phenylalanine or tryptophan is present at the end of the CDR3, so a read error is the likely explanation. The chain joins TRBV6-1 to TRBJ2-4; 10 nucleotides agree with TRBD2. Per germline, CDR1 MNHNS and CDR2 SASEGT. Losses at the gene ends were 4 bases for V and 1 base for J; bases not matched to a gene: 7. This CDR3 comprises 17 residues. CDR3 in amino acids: CASSARLAGRAKNIQYL. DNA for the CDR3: TGTGCCAGCAGTGCTAGACTAGCGGGTCGGGCCAAAAACATTCAGTACCTC.

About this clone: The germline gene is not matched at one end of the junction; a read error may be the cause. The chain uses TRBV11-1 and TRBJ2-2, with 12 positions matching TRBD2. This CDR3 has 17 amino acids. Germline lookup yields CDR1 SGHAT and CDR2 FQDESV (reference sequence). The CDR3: CAGSSPSGRAAFVELFF. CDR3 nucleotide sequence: TGTGCCGGCAGCAGTCCTAGCGGGAGGGCCGCTTTCGTGGAGCTGTTTTTT.

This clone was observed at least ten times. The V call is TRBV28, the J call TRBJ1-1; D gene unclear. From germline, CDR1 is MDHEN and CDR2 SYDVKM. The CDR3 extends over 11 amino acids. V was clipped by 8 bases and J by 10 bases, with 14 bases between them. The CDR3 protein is CASSGVAAAFF. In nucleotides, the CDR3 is TGTGCCAGCTCTGGGGTTGCAGCAGCTTTCTTT.

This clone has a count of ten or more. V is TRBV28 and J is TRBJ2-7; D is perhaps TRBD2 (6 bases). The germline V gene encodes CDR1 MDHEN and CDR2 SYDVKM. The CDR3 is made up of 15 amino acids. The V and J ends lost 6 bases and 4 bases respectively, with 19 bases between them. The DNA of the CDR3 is TGTGCCAGCAGGGGGGGAGTAGAGGCTGGATACGAGCAGTACTTC. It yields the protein CASRGGVEAGYEQYF.

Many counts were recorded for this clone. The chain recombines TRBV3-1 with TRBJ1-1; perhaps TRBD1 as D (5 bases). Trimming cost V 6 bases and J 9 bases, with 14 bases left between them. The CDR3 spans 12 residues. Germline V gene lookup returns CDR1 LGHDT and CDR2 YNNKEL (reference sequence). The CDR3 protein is CASSFQGGQAFF. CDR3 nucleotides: TGTGCCAGCAGTTTTCAGGGAGGCCAAGCTTTCTTT. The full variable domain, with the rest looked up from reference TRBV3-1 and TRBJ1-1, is DTAVSQTPKYLVTQMGNDKSIKCEQNLGHDTMYWYKQDSKKFLKIMFSYNNKELIINETVPNRFSPKSPDKAHLNLHINSLELGDSAVYFCASSFQGGQAFFGQGTRLTVV.

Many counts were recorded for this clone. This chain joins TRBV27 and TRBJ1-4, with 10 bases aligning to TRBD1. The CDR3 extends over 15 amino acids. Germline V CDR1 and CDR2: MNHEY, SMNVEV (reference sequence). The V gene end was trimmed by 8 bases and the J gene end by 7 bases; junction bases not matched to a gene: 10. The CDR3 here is CASRSWGDRGEKLFF. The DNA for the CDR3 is TGTGCCAGCCGGAGCTGGGGGGACAGGGGTGAAAAACTGTTTTTT.

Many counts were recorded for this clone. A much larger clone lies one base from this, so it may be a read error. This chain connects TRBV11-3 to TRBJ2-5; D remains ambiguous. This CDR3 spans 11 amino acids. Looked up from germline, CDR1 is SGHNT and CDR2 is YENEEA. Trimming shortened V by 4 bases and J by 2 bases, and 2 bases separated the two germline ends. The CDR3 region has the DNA TGTGCCAGCAGCTCACAAGAGACCCAGTACTTC. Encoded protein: CASSSQETQYF.

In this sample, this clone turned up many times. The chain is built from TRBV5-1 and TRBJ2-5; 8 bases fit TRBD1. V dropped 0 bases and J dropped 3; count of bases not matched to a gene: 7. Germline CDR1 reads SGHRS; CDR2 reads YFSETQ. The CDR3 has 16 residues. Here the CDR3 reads CASSLDPVTGEETQYF. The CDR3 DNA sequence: TGCGCCAGCAGCTTGGACCCCGTGACAGGGGAAGAGACCCAGTACTTC.

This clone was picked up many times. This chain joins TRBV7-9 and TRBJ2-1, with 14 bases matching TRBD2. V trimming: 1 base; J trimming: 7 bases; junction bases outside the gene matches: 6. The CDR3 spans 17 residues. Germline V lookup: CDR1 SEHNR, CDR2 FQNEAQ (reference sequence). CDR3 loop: CASSLVGLAGVRNEQFF. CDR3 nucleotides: TGTGCCAGCAGCTTAGTGGGACTAGCGGGGGTGAGGAATGAGCAGTTCTTC.

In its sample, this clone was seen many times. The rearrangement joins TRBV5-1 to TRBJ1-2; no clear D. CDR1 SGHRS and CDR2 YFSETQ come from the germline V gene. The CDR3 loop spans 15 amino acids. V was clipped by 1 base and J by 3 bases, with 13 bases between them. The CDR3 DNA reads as TGCGCCAGCAGCTTGCGCCCGGATCCCTACTATGGCTACACCTTC. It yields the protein CASSLRPDPYYGYTF. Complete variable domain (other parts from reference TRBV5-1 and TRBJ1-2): KAGVTQTPRYLIKTRGQQVTLSCSPISGHRSVSWYQQTPGQGLQFLFEYFSETQRNKGNFPGRFSGRQFSNSRSEMNVSTLELGDSALYLCASSLRPDPYYGYTFGSGTRLTVV.

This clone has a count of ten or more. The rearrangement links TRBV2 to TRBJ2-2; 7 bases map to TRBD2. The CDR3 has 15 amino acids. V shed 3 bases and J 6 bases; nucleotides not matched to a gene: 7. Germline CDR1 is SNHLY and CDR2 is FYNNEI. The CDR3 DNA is TGTGCCAGCAGTGAGATTAAGGGGAGGGCCGGGGAGCTGTTTTTT. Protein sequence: CASSEIKGRAGELFF.

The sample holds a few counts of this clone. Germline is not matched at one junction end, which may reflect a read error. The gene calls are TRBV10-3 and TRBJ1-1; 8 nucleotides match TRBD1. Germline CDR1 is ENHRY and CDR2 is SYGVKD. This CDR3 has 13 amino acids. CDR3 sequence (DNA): TGTGCCATCAGTTGTGACAGGGGCACTGAATCTTTCTTT. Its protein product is CAISCDRGTESFF.

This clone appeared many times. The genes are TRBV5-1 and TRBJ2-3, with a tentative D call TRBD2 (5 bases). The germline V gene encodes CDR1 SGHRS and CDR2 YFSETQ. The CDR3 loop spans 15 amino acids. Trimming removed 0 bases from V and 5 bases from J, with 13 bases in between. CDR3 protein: CASSLAPGAGDTQYF. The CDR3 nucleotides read TGCGCCAGCAGCTTGGCCCCGGGTGCGGGAGATACGCAGTATTTT.

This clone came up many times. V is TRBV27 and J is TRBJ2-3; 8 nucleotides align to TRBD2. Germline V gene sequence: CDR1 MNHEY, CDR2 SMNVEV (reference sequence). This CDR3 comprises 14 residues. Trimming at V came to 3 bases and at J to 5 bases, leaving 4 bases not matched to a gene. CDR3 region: CASSFRGRKDTQYF. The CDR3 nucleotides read TGTGCCAGCAGTTTCCGCGGGAGGAAAGATACGCAGTATTTT.

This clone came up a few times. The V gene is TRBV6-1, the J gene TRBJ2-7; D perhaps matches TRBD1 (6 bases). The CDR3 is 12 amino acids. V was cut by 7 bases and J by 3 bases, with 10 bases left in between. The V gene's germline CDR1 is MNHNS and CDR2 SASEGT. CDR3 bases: TGTGCCAGCAACAGGGAGTTCTACGAGCAGTACTTC. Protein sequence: CASNREFYEQYF.

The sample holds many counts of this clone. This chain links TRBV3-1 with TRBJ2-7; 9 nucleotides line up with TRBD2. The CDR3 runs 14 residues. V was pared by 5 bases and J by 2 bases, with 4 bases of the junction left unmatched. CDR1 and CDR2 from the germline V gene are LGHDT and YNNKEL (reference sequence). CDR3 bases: TGTGCCAGCAGCTCTAGCGGGGAGACCTACGAGCAGTACTTC. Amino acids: CASSSSGETYEQYF.

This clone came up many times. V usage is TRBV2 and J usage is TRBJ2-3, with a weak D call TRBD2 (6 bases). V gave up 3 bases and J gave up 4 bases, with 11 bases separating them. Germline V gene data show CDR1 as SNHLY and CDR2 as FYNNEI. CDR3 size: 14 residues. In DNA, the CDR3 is TGTGCCAGCAGTGAGGGGGGAGCAGCAGATACGCAGTATTTT. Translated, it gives CASSEGGAADTQYF.

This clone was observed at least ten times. CDR3 in DNA: TGCAGCGTTGCGGGGTCGAGCAATCAGCCCCAGCATTTT. This translates into CSVAGSSNQPQHF. This chain connects TRBV29-1 to TRBJ1-5, with unresolved D. The CDR3 has 13 residues. Germline loops: CDR1 SQVTM, CDR2 ANQGSEA. Trimming stripped 4 bases from V and 1 base from J, with 8 bases between. Full variable domain (rest looked up from reference TRBV29-1 and TRBJ1-5): SAVISQKPSRDICQRGTSLTIQCQVDSQVTMMFWYRQQPGQSLTLIATANQGSEATYESGFVIDKFPISRPNLTFSTLTVSNMSPEDSSIYLCSVAGSSNQPQHFGDGTRLSIL.

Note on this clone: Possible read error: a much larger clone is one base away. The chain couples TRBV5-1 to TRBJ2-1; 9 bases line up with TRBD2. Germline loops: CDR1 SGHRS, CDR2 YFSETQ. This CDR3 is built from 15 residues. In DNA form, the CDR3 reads TGCGCCAGCAGAGCGACTAGCGGCGTATTCAATGGGCAGTTCTTC. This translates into CASRATSGVFNGQFF.

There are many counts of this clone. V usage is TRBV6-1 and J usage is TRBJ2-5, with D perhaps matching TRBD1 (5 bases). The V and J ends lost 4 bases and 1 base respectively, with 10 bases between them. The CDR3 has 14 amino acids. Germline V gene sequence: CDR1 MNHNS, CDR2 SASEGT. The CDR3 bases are TGTGCCAGCAGTGGACCGGACACCCAAGAGACCCAGTACTTC. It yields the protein CASSGPDTQETQYF.

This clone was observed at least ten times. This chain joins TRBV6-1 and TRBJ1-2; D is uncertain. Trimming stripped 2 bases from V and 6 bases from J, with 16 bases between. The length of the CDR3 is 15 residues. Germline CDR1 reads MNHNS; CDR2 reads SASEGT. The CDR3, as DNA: TGTGCCAGCAGTGAAATTTCCAGTTTTAATGATGGCTACACCTTC. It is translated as CASSEISSFNDGYTF.

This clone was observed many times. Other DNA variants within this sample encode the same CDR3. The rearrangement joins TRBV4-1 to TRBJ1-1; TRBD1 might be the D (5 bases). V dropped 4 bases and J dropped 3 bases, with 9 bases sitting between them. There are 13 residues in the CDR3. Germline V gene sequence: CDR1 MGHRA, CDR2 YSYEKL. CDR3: CASSPRGDTEAFF. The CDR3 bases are TGCGCCAGCAGCCCACGAGGGGACACTGAAGCTTTCTTT.

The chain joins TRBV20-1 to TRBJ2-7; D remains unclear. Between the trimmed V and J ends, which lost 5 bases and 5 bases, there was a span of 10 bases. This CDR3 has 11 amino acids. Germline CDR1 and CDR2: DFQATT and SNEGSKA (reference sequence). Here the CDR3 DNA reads TGCAGTGCTCTAGACCGGGACGAGCAGTACTTC. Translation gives CSALDRDEQYF.

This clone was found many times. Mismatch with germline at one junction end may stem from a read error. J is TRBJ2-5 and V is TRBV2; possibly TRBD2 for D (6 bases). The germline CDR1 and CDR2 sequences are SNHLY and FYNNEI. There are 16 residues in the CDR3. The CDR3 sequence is CASSWEASANLETQYF. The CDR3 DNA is TGTGCCAGCAGCTGGGAGGCTAGCGCGAACTTAGAGACCCAGTATTTC.

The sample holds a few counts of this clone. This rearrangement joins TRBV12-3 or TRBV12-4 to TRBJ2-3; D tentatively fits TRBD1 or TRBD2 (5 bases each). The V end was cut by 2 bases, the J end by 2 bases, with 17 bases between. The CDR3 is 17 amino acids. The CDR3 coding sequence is TGTGCCAGCAGTTTATTTACTTCCAGGGACCTCACAGATACGCAGTATTTT. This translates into CASSLFTSRDLTDTQYF.

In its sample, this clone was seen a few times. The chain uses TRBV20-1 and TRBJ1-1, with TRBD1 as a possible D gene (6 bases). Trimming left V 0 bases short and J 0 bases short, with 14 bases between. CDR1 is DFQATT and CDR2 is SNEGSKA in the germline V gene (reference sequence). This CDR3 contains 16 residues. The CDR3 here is CSARDRARGMNTEAFF. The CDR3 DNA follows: TGCAGTGCTAGAGACAGGGCAAGGGGGATGAACACTGAAGCTTTCTTT.

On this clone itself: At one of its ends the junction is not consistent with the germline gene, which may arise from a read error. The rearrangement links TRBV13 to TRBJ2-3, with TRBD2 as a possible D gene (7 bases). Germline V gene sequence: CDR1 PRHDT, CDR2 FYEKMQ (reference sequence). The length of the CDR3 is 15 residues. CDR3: CASSQRGGITDTRYF. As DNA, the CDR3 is TGTGCCAGCAGCCAGAGGGGGGGGATCACAGATACGCGGTATTTT.

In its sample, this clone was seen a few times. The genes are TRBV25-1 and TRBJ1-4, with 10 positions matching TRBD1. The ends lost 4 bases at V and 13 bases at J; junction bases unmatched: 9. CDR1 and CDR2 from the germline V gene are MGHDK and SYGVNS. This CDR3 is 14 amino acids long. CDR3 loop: CASSGSTGQGGLFF. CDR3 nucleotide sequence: TGTGCCAGCAGTGGATCCACCGGACAGGGGGGACTGTTTTTT.